Listed below are T cell receptor beta chains from one sample, sequenced in a study of blood T cell repertoires in COVID-19. TCRdb keeps only in-frame clones here, not all; method: immunoSEQ multiplex PCR. The table includes about 250,000 clones, roughly 86% detected once. Sequencing was done on a sample of peripheral blood. The receptors derive from a woman older than 75 with COVID-19, enrolled during active disease. Each CDR3 is given with its conserved first and last residue. The D gene is left open where the match is weak. Rows give clone size only sometimes, using once, few, many, or a class for an expanded clone.

v_call: TRBV7-3
d_call: TRBD1
j_call: TRBJ2-1
clone_size: -
cdr3_length: 15
cdr3_aa: CASSLGTGMYNEQFF
cdr3_nt: TGTGCCAGCAGCTTAGGGACAGGGATGTACAATGAGCAGTTCTTC

v_call: TRBV15
d_call: TRBD1
j_call: TRBJ1-1
clone_size: -
cdr3_length: 12
cdr3_aa: CATRTDRGEAFF
cdr3_nt: TGTGCCACCAGGACAGACAGGGGTGAAGCTTTCTTT

v_call: TRBV15
d_call: -
j_call: TRBJ1-3
clone_size: -
cdr3_length: 18
cdr3_aa: CATSRDQPRGYSGNTIYF
cdr3_nt: TGTGCCACCAGCAGAGATCAGCCTCGGGGGTACTCTGGAAACACCATATATTTT

v_call: TRBV13
d_call: -
j_call: TRBJ1-1
clone_size: -
cdr3_length: 14
cdr3_aa: CASSFRGENTEAFF
cdr3_nt: TGTGCCAGCAGTTTCCGCGGGGAGAACACTGAAGCTTTCTTT

v_call: TRBV5-1
d_call: TRBD2
j_call: TRBJ2-3
clone_size: -
cdr3_length: 17
cdr3_aa: CASSRITGLAGTDTQYF
cdr3_nt: TGCGCCAGCAGCCGCATTACTGGACTAGCTGGCACAGATACGCAGTATTTT

v_call: TRBV7-2
d_call: TRBD1
j_call: TRBJ2-2
clone_size: -
cdr3_length: 15
cdr3_aa: CASSIDRGGTGELFF
cdr3_nt: TGTGCCAGCAGCATCGACAGGGGCGGGACCGGGGAGCTGTTTTTT

v_call: TRBV7-8
d_call: -
j_call: TRBJ1-5
clone_size: -
cdr3_length: 12
cdr3_aa: CASSFSNQPQRF
cdr3_nt: TGTGCCAGCAGCTTTAGCAATCAGCCCCAGCGTTTT

v_call: TRBV4-3
d_call: -
j_call: TRBJ1-4
clone_size: -
cdr3_length: 16
cdr3_aa: CASSQAIRGGDEKLFF
cdr3_nt: TGCGCCAGCAGCCAAGCTATAAGGGGGGGTGATGAAAAACTGTTTTTT

v_call: TRBV18
d_call: TRBD1
j_call: TRBJ1-2
clone_size: -
cdr3_length: 14
cdr3_aa: CASSPPTGSYGYTF
cdr3_nt: TGTGCCAGCTCACCACCGACAGGGTCCTATGGCTACACCTTC

v_call: TRBV30
d_call: TRBD1
j_call: TRBJ1-3
clone_size: -
cdr3_length: 15
cdr3_aa: CAWSVGTETRNTIYF
cdr3_nt: TGTGCCTGGAGTGTAGGGACAGAGACTCGAAACACCATATATTTT

v_call: TRBV28
d_call: TRBD1
j_call: TRBJ1-6
clone_size: -
cdr3_length: 20
cdr3_aa: CASSFWALGQGGALGSPLHF
cdr3_nt: TGTGCCAGCAGTTTTTGGGCCCTGGGACAGGGGGGCGCATTGGGTTCACCCCTCCACTTT

v_call: TRBV7-9
d_call: TRBD1
j_call: TRBJ2-5
clone_size: few
cdr3_length: 13
cdr3_aa: CASSRGGVETQYF
cdr3_nt: TGTGCCAGCAGCCGAGGGGGCGTAGAGACCCAGTACTTC

v_call: TRBV5-4
d_call: TRBD1
j_call: TRBJ2-1
clone_size: -
cdr3_length: 15
cdr3_aa: CASSKGQGLGNEQFF
cdr3_nt: TGTGCCAGCAGCAAGGGACAGGGCCTCGGCAATGAGCAGTTCTTC

v_call: TRBV18
d_call: -
j_call: TRBJ2-2
clone_size: -
cdr3_length: 13
cdr3_aa: CASSPQQTAGLFF
cdr3_nt: TGTGCCAGCTCACCACAGCAGACAGCCGGGCTGTTTTTT

v_call: TRBV6-5
d_call: -
j_call: TRBJ2-3
clone_size: -
cdr3_length: 15
cdr3_aa: CASSRIGGGLSSQYF
cdr3_nt: TGTGCCAGCAGTAGGATAGGGGGGGGCCTTTCATCGCAGTATTTT

v_call: TRBV5-1
d_call: -
j_call: TRBJ1-3
clone_size: -
cdr3_length: 15
cdr3_aa: CASSLQGHSGNTIYF
cdr3_nt: TGCGCCAGCAGCTTACAGGGTCACTCAGGAAACACCATATATTTT

v_call: TRBV7-2
d_call: -
j_call: TRBJ2-7
clone_size: once
cdr3_length: 13
cdr3_aa: CASSLEQGYEQYF
cdr3_nt: TGTGCCAGCAGCTTAGAACAGGGCTACGAGCAGTACTTC

v_call: TRBV6-2/TRBV6-3
d_call: -
j_call: TRBJ2-3
clone_size: -
cdr3_length: 15
cdr3_aa: CASSWAGTPEDTQYF
cdr3_nt: TGTGCCAGCAGTTGGGCGGGCACCCCGGAGGATACGCAGTATTTT

v_call: TRBV19
d_call: -
j_call: TRBJ1-2
clone_size: once
cdr3_length: 12
cdr3_aa: CASRSIAYGYTF
cdr3_nt: TGTGCCAGTCGGAGTATCGCTTATGGCTACACCTTC

v_call: TRBV9
d_call: -
j_call: TRBJ2-1
clone_size: -
cdr3_length: 14
cdr3_aa: CASSDPLRTNEQFF
cdr3_nt: TGTGCCAGCAGCGATCCCCTGCGGACTAATGAGCAGTTCTTC

v_call: TRBV6-1
d_call: TRBD2
j_call: TRBJ2-6
clone_size: -
cdr3_length: 14
cdr3_aa: CASSFGRGANVLTF
cdr3_nt: TGTGCCAGCAGTTTCGGGAGGGGGGCCAACGTCCTGACTTTC

v_call: TRBV23-1
d_call: -
j_call: TRBJ2-1
clone_size: -
cdr3_length: 14
cdr3_aa: CASSRLDRNNEQFF
cdr3_nt: TGCGCCAGCAGTCGGTTGGACAGAAACAATGAGCAGTTCTTC

v_call: TRBV18
d_call: -
j_call: TRBJ2-6
clone_size: -
cdr3_length: 16
cdr3_aa: CASSLDSGAGANVLTF
cdr3_nt: TGTGCCAGCTCCCTTGACTCAGGGGCTGGGGCCAACGTCCTGACTTTC

v_call: TRBV15
d_call: TRBD1
j_call: TRBJ1-2
clone_size: -
cdr3_length: 17
cdr3_aa: CATSRDRSGGARDGYTF
cdr3_nt: TGTGCCACCAGCAGAGATCGGTCAGGGGGCGCTCGGGATGGCTACACCTTC

v_call: TRBV28
d_call: TRBD1
j_call: TRBJ1-5
clone_size: -
cdr3_length: 13
cdr3_aa: CASTDRRDQPQHF
cdr3_nt: TGTGCCAGCACGGACAGGAGGGATCAGCCCCAGCATTTT

v_call: TRBV9
d_call: -
j_call: TRBJ1-3
clone_size: -
cdr3_length: 15
cdr3_aa: CASSVVGGAGNTIYF
cdr3_nt: TGTGCCAGCAGCGTAGTAGGAGGGGCTGGAAACACCATATATTTT

v_call: TRBV19
d_call: -
j_call: TRBJ1-1
clone_size: -
cdr3_length: 16
cdr3_aa: CASSNTLQGWHTEAFF
cdr3_nt: TGTGCCAGTAGTAACACCCTACAGGGCTGGCACACTGAAGCTTTCTTT

v_call: TRBV5-1
d_call: -
j_call: TRBJ2-5
clone_size: once
cdr3_length: 14
cdr3_aa: CASSLLTGEETQYF
cdr3_nt: TGCGCCAGCAGCTTGTTGACGGGGGAGGAGACCCAGTACTTC

v_call: TRBV28
d_call: TRBD2
j_call: TRBJ2-1
clone_size: -
cdr3_length: 17
cdr3_aa: CASSLASSSGGRNEQFF
cdr3_nt: TGTGCCAGCAGCTTGGCTTCTAGCTCGGGGGGGAGGAATGAGCAGTTCTTC

v_call: TRBV29-1
d_call: TRBD1
j_call: TRBJ1-4
clone_size: -
cdr3_length: 14
cdr3_aa: CSVVAGQGEGKLFF
cdr3_nt: TGCAGCGTTGTAGCAGGACAGGGGGAGGGGAAACTGTTTTTT

v_call: TRBV5-1
d_call: -
j_call: TRBJ1-6
clone_size: -
cdr3_length: 16
cdr3_aa: CASSLSSSSYNSPLHF
cdr3_nt: TGCGCCAGCAGCTTAAGTTCTAGCTCCTATAATTCACCCCTCCACTTT

v_call: TRBV18
d_call: TRBD1
j_call: TRBJ1-1
clone_size: -
cdr3_length: 16
cdr3_aa: CASSPPRQGRNTEAFF
cdr3_nt: TGTGCCAGCTCACCACCACGACAGGGGCGGAACACTGAAGCTTTCTTT

v_call: TRBV28
d_call: -
j_call: TRBJ1-5
clone_size: few
cdr3_length: 14
cdr3_aa: CASSRDISNQPQHF
cdr3_nt: TGTGCCAGCAGTCGGGACATTAGCAATCAGCCCCAGCATTTT

v_call: TRBV12-3/TRBV12-4
d_call: -
j_call: TRBJ2-1
clone_size: -
cdr3_length: 13
cdr3_aa: CASSLYSIDEQFF
cdr3_nt: TGTGCCAGCAGTTTGTACAGTATCGATGAGCAGTTCTTC

v_call: TRBV6-5
d_call: TRBD1
j_call: TRBJ1-2
clone_size: -
cdr3_length: 15
cdr3_aa: CASSSGTTGSDGYTF
cdr3_nt: TGTGCCAGCAGTTCTGGCACGACAGGGTCAGATGGCTACACCTTC

v_call: TRBV5-6
d_call: -
j_call: TRBJ1-1
clone_size: -
cdr3_length: 15
cdr3_aa: CASSSSTGRNTEAFF
cdr3_nt: TGTGCCAGCAGCTCATCCACTGGGCGGAACACTGAAGCTTTCTTT

v_call: TRBV28
d_call: -
j_call: TRBJ1-3
clone_size: -
cdr3_length: 18
cdr3_aa: CASSLEHPSSFSGNTIYF
cdr3_nt: TGTGCCAGCAGTCTAGAACACCCCTCCAGCTTCTCTGGAAACACCATATATTTT

v_call: TRBV21-1
d_call: -
j_call: TRBJ2-1
clone_size: -
cdr3_length: 9
cdr3_aa: CASSLEQFF
cdr3_nt: TGTGCCAGCTCTTTAGAGCAGTTCTTC

v_call: TRBV19
d_call: -
j_call: TRBJ1-3
clone_size: -
cdr3_length: 15
cdr3_aa: CASSFRQLSGNTIYF
cdr3_nt: TGTGCCAGTAGTTTTCGACAACTCTCTGGAAACACCATATATTTT

v_call: TRBV5-1
d_call: TRBD2
j_call: TRBJ2-7
clone_size: -
cdr3_length: 16
cdr3_aa: CASSLGVTSGYYEQYF
cdr3_nt: TGCGCCAGCAGCTTGGGGGTGACTAGCGGGTATTACGAGCAGTACTTC

v_call: TRBV18
d_call: -
j_call: TRBJ1-1
clone_size: -
cdr3_length: 17
cdr3_aa: CASSHSTHLTANTEAFF
cdr3_nt: TGTGCCAGCTCACACTCCACGCATCTGACAGCGAACACTGAAGCTTTCTTT

v_call: TRBV9
d_call: TRBD1
j_call: TRBJ1-1
clone_size: -
cdr3_length: 15
cdr3_aa: CASSVITGENTEAFF
cdr3_nt: TGTGCCAGCAGCGTAATAACAGGGGAGAACACTGAAGCTTTCTTT